The present entry profiles one TCR beta chain with its context. The CDR3 extends over 16 amino acids. Per the germline V gene, CDR1 is SGHAT and CDR2 is FQNNGV. V was trimmed by 2 bases and J by 0 bases, leaving 12 bases between them. It was with a sample-barcoded 5' primer and a J-beta primer mix that a second PCR of roughly 7 to 12 cycles was run. One entry per CDR3 protein, called by TCRdb with MiXCR from the 5' RACE reads. This table has hundreds of thousands of distinct CDR3 sequences, approximately 50% appearing once. This entry belongs to a study of blood T cells in healthy people across ages. The receptor was derived from a woman aged 55-70 years in good health. What was sequenced was blood. The chain couples TRBV11-2 to TRBJ2-3; D may be TRBD1 or TRBD2 (6 bases each). The CDR3 loop reads CASSLRRDTSTDTQYF. CDR3 bases: TGTGCCAGCAGCTTAAGGCGGGACACTAGCACAGATACGCAGTATTTT.